These T cell receptor beta chains were read from a single sample in a study of T-cell memory formation after mild COVID-19. TCRdb re-derived calls from the 5' RACE reads in MiXCR, one entry per CDR3 protein. The table lists 150,000 to 200,000 distinct CDR3 sequences, around 15% of them singletons. Material: PBMCs or a T cell subset sorted from them (not recorded which). Source of these receptors: an adult woman who had mild COVID-19 (a few samples of this study predate the infection). Cell type and time point are not known. Each CDR3 is given without its conserved first and last residue.

TRBV5-1	TRBJ2-2	ASTFNRGDTGELF
TRBV20-1	TRBJ2-3	SARGIAGDTQY
TRBV9	TRBJ2-5	ASSVGGSGDQETQY
TRBV27	TRBJ1-6	ASSLPRDRTSSYNSPLH
TRBV6-5	TRBJ2-1	ASATTMINEQF
TRBV7-6	TRBJ2-1	ASSLGSGGSEYNEQF
TRBV18	TRBJ2-5	ASSPGLAGGETQY
TRBV24-1	TRBJ2-2	ATSPPNTGELF
TRBV4-3	TRBJ2-1	ASSQVGLAGGDNEQF
TRBV12-3/TRBV12-4	TRBJ1-1	ASSLGGEGAF
TRBV20-1	TRBJ2-7	SARAPGTSLDEQY
TRBV7-2	TRBJ2-3	ASSLGTSGLSTDTQY
TRBV6-6	TRBJ1-5	ASSTDREAVH
TRBV6-5	TRBJ2-5	ASHSGETQY
TRBV7-8	TRBJ2-3	ASSLALAGGTDTQY
TRBV4-1	TRBJ2-1	ASSQARRGAGYNEQF
TRBV4-2	TRBJ2-7	ASSLFTTSGSGSYEQY
TRBV9	TRBJ2-3	ASSSVSSGRDTQY
TRBV15	TRBJ1-3	ATSRDVGAGNTIY
TRBV5-1	TRBJ2-7	ASSSTDSIDEQY
TRBV18	TRBJ2-7	ASSLTGGDYEQY
TRBV6-4	TRBJ2-1	ASSPGTGGNEQF
TRBV29-1	TRBJ2-6	SVEMGSGANVLT
TRBV18	TRBJ2-1	ASSPTGLNEQF
TRBV18	TRBJ2-5	ASSGPGQGIKETQY
TRBV19	TRBJ2-3	ASSPQGVADTQY
TRBV2	TRBJ2-3	ASSDEGGSTDTQY
TRBV4-1	TRBJ1-2	ASSDFYSYGYT
TRBV5-1	TRBJ1-6	ASSWERGHNSPLH
TRBV6-2/TRBV6-3	TRBJ2-7	ASSTYRGRIEQY
TRBV13	TRBJ2-5	ASSQGGETQY
TRBV10-3	TRBJ2-5	AISESEGFGETQY
TRBV5-1	TRBJ2-3	ASSPGTSGTTQY
TRBV20-1	TRBJ1-2	SARAQISTNYGYT
TRBV12-5	TRBJ2-7	ASGLVLAGRRDEQY
TRBV9	TRBJ1-2	ASSPRGFGGTGGYT
TRBV9	TRBJ2-1	ASSKGGGGHRSSYNEQF
TRBV6-5	TRBJ2-7	ASSHSSYEQY
TRBV20-1	TRBJ1-5	SASLGSNQPQH
TRBV18	TRBJ1-1	ASSPSRGGTEAF
TRBV7-9	TRBJ2-3	ASSLNGAADTQY
TRBV7-7	TRBJ2-6	ASSLMGPSSGANVLT
TRBV27	TRBJ1-1	ASSLDRGGEAEAF
TRBV12-3/TRBV12-4	TRBJ1-1	ASSAGNGVTEAF
TRBV19	TRBJ1-3	ASSEIRGNTIY
TRBV5-6	TRBJ2-1	ASSPDRVGRYNEQF
TRBV24-1	TRBJ2-7	ATSPTGQGIYEQY
TRBV20-1	TRBJ2-1	SARSREKNEQF
TRBV29-1	TRBJ2-6	SVEATGTRSGANVLT
TRBV12-3/TRBV12-4	TRBJ1-4	ASSSGQTRNEKLF
TRBV6-2/TRBV6-3	TRBJ1-5	ASSYGDQPQH
TRBV21-1	TRBJ1-1	ASRLTGWNTEAF
TRBV12-3/TRBV12-4	TRBJ1-2	ASSSQGVWDGYT